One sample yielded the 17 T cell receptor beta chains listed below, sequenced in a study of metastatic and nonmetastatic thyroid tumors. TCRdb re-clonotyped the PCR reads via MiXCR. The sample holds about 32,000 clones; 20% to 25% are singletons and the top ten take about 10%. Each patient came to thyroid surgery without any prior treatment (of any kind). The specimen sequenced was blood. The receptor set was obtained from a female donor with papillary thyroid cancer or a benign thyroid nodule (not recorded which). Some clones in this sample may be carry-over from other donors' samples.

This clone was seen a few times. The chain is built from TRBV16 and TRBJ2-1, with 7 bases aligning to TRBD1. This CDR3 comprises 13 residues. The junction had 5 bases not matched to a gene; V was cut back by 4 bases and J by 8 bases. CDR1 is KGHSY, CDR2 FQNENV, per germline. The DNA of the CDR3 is TGTGCCAGCAGCCCCAGGGGGTTCGATGAGCAGTTCTTC. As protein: CASSPRGFDEQFF.

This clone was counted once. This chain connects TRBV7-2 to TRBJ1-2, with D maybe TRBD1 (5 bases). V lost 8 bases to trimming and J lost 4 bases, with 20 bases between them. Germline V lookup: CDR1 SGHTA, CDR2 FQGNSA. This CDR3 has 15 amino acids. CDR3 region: CASFSWGGLGYGYTF. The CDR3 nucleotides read TGTGCCAGCTTCTCTTGGGGGGGATTGGGCTATGGCTACACCTTC.

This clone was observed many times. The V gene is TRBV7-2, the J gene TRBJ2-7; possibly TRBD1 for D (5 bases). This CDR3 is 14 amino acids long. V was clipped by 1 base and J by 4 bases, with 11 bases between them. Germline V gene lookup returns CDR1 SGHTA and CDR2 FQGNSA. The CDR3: CASSLESGKYEQYF. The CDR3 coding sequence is TGTGCCAGCAGCTTAGAGTCAGGGAAATACGAGCAGTACTTC.

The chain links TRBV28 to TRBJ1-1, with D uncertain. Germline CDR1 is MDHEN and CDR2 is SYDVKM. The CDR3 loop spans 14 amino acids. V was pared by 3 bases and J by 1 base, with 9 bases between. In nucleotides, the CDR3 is TGTGCCAGCAGTTTCGCACTTCCGAACACTGAAGCTTTCTTT. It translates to CASSFALPNTEAFF.

This CDR3 reads CASSPDPPGTVTSGANVLTF. The CDR3 DNA reads as TGTGCCAGCAGCCCCGACCCCCCCGGGACTGTTACCTCTGGGGCCAACGTCCTGACTTTC. V and J are TRBV7-6 and TRBJ2-6, with D possibly TRBD2 on 6 matching bases. The CDR3 totals 20 residues. Germline values: CDR1 SGHVS, CDR2 FNYEAQ. Trimming took 5 bases from V and 0 from J, leaving 23 bases between them.

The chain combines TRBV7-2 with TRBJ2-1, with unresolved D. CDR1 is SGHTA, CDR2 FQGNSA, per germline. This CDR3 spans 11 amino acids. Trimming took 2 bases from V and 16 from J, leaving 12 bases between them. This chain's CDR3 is CASSLLVGHFF. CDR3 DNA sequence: TGTGCCAGCAGCTTACTGGTTGGGCACTTCTTC.

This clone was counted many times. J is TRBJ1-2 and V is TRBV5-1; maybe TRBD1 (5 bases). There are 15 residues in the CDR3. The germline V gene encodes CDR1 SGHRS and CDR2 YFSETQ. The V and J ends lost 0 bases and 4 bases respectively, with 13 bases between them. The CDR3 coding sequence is TGCGCCAGCAGCTTGGACGGGGGAGGACGCTATGGCTACACCTTC. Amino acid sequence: CASSLDGGGRYGYTF.

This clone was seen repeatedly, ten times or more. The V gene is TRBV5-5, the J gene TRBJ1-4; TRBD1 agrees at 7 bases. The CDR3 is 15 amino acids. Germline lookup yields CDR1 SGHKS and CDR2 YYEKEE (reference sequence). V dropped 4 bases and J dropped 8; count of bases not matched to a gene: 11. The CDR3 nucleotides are TGTGCCAGCAGCGGGGTGACGGACAGGAGCGAAAAACTGTTTTTT. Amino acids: CASSGVTDRSEKLFF.

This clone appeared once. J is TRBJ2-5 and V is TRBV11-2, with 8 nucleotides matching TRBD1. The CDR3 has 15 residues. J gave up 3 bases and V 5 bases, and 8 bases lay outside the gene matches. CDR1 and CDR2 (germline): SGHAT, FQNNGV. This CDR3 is CASSPTLTGEETQYF. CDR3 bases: TGTGCCAGCAGCCCCACCCTGACAGGGGAAGAGACCCAGTACTTC.

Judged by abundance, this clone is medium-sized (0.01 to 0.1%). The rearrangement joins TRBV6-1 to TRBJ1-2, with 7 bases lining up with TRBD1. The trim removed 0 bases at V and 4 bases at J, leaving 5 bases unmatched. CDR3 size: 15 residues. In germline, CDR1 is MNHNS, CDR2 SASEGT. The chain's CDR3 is CASSEAPGQSYGYTF. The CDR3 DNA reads TGTGCCAGCAGTGAAGCCCCGGGACAGTCCTATGGCTACACCTTC.

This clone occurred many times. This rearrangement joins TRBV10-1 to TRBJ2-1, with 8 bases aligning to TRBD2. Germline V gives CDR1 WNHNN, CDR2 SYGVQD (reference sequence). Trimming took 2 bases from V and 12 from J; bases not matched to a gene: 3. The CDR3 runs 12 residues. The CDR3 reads CASSEETSGQFF. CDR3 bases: TGCGCCAGCAGTGAGGAAACTAGCGGGCAGTTCTTC.

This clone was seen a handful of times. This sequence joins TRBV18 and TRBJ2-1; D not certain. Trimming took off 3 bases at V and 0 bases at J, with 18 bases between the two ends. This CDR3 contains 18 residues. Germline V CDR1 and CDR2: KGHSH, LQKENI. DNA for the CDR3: TGTGCCAGCTCACCCGATCCGGCCAGCCTCTTCTCCTACAATGAGCAGTTCTTC. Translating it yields CASSPDPASLFSYNEQFF.

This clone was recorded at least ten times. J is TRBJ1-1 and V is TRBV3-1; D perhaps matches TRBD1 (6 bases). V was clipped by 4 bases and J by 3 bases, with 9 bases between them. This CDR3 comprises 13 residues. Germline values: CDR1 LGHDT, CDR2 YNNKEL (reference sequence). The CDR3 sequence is CASSLGGDTEAFF. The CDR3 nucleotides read TGTGCCAGCAGCCTAGGGGGTGACACTGAAGCTTTCTTT.

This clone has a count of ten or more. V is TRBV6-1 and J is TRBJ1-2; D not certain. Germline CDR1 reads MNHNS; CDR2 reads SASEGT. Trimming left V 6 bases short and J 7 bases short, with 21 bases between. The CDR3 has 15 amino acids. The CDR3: CASRLGSAPLGGYTF. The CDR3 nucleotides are TGTGCCAGCAGGCTAGGGAGCGCGCCTCTGGGTGGCTACACCTTC.

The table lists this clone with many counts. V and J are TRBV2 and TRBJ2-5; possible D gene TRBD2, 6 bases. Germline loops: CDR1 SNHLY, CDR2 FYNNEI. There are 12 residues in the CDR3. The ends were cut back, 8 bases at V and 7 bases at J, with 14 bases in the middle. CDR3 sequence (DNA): TGTGCCAGCTTCCGGGTGGGGGGGACCCAGTACTTC. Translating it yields CASFRVGGTQYF.

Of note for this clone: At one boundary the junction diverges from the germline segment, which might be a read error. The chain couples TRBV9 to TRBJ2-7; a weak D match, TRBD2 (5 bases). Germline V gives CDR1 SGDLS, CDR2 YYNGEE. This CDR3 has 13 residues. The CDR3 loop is CPSSVEGWAQQYF. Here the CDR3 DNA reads TGTCCCAGCAGCGTAGAGGGTTGGGCCCAGCAGTACTTC.

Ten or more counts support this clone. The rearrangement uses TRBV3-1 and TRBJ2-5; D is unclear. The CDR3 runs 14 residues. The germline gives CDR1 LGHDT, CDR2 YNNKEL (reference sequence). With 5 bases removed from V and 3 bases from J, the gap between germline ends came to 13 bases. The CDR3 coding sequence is TGTGCCAGCAGCTTACGTAGAGGAGAAGAGACCCAGTACTTC. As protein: CASSLRRGEETQYF.